The entry below describes one TCR beta chain. Some clones are missing from TCRdb's copy, which holds only in-frame ones; the method was immunoSEQ multiplex PCR. The table records some 44,000 clones, about 93% of them present only once. V was pared by 3 bases and J by 8 bases, with 13 bases between. Per germline, CDR1 SEHNR and CDR2 FQNEAQ (reference sequence). The CDR3 extends over 13 amino acids. This sample was included in a study of T cell changes during pregnancy in multiple sclerosis. The sequence came from a female donor with multiple sclerosis, enrolled in a pregnancy study. The source was CD4+ T cells from peripheral blood mononuclear cells, collected before pregnancy. V usage is TRBV7-9 and J usage is TRBJ1-2, with TRBD1 as a possible D gene (6 bases). For the CDR3, the DNA is TGTGCCAGCAGCTTGGACAGTCCGGGGGGCTACACCTTC. It is translated as CASSLDSPGGYTF.